The 9 T cell receptor beta chains presented below share a single source sample, sequenced in a study of cytomegalovirus exposure and HLA in healthy donors. The PCR ran on 60 Vbeta and 13 Jbeta primers. Libraries were prepared by immunoSEQ multiplex PCR; TCRdb keeps only in-frame clonotypes and omits some of them. The sample has approximately 110,000 clones, around 84% seen once. The source material was PBMCs. These TCRs come from a man between 25 and 39 years old in good health and CMV-seronegative.

V is TRBV5-5 and J is TRBJ1-6; the D is unclear. Trimming stripped 2 bases from V and 8 bases from J, with 17 bases between. From germline, CDR1 is SGHKS and CDR2 YYEKEE (reference sequence). The CDR3 is 16 residues long. CDR3 coding DNA: TGTGCCAGCAGCTTCTCGGTTGTGAGGGTTGATTCACCCCTCCACTTT. Its translation: CASSFSVVRVDSPLHF. The variable domain in full, completed from reference TRBV5-5 and TRBJ1-6, reads DAGVTQSPTHLIKTRGQQVTLRCSPISGHKSVSWYQQVLGQGPQFIFQYYEKEERGRGNFPDRFSARQFPNYSSELNVNALLLGDSALYLCASSFSVVRVDSPLHFGNGTRLTVT.

This chain links TRBV5-1 with TRBJ1-5, with TRBD1 as a possible D gene (6 bases). This CDR3 contains 13 residues. V lost 1 base and J lost 7, with 9 bases in between. The germline V gene has CDR1 SGHRS and CDR2 YFSETQ. In DNA, the CDR3 is TGCGCCAGCAGCTTGACAGGGATGCAGCCCCAGCATTTT. This encodes CASSLTGMQPQHF.

J is TRBJ2-1 and V is TRBV19, with D perhaps TRBD2 (5 bases). The CDR3 runs to 14 residues. V dropped 6 bases and J dropped 8 bases, with 17 bases sitting between them. Germline CDR1 reads LNHDA; CDR2 reads SQIVND (reference sequence). In DNA, the CDR3 is TGTGCCAGTAGAAACAGCGGCTCTCTTGATGAGCAGTTCTTC. Translation: CASRNSGSLDEQFF.

The chain joins TRBV4-2 to TRBJ2-2; the match to TRBD2 covers 7 bases. V shed 3 bases and J 1 base; nucleotides not matched to a gene: 8. From germline, CDR1 is LGHNA and CDR2 YNFKEQ. CDR3 length: 17 residues. For the CDR3, the DNA is TGTGCCAGCAGCCAGGGCTCGGGACTACTGAACACCGGGGAGCTGTTTTTT. Translation gives CASSQGSGLLNTGELFF.

CDR3 amino acids: CASSFGTGFRGYTF. The CDR3 DNA reads as TGTGCCAGCAGTTTTGGGACAGGGTTTCGTGGCTACACCTTC. The chain is built from TRBV27 and TRBJ1-2; 9 nucleotides match TRBD1. Trimming at V came to 3 bases and at J to 7 bases, leaving 6 bases not matched to a gene. This CDR3 has 14 residues. CDR1 is MNHEY and CDR2 is SMNVEV in the germline V gene (reference sequence).

The chain employs TRBV28 and TRBJ1-3; D is uncertain. CDR3 length: 15 residues. Trimming shortened V by 2 bases and J by 3 bases, and 11 bases separated the two germline ends. Germline V gives CDR1 MDHEN, CDR2 SYDVKM. CDR3 in amino acids: CASSLEGIGGNTIYF. The CDR3 DNA is TGTGCCAGCAGTTTAGAGGGAATCGGTGGAAACACCATATATTTT.

The chain carries TRBV7-6 and TRBJ2-7, with TRBD2 matching over 12 bases. Trimming at V came to 7 bases and at J to 0 bases, leaving 7 bases not matched to a gene. This CDR3 has 16 residues. The germline gives CDR1 SGHVS, CDR2 FNYEAQ. The CDR3 region is CASTRTSGISSYEQYF. DNA for the CDR3: TGTGCCAGCACCAGGACTAGCGGGATTAGCTCCTACGAGCAGTACTTC.

This chain uses TRBV10-2 with TRBJ2-3; 7 bases line up with TRBD2. The CDR3 runs 16 residues. Per germline, CDR1 WSHSY and CDR2 SAAADI. The V gene end was trimmed by 3 bases and the J gene end by 5 bases; junction bases not matched to a gene: 11. This CDR3 reads CASSEQRGPSGDTQYF. Written as DNA, the CDR3 is TGCGCCAGCAGTGAACAGCGGGGCCCCTCGGGAGATACGCAGTATTTT.

The chain is built from TRBV5-5 and TRBJ1-1; 10 bases agree with TRBD1. J gave up 6 bases and V 4 bases, and 6 bases lay outside the gene matches. The germline CDR1 and CDR2 sequences are SGHKS and YYEKEE (reference sequence). The CDR3 totals 14 residues. The CDR3 bases are TGTGCCAGCAGCCCGCGGACAGGGGGATCTGAAGCTTTCTTT. Encoded protein: CASSPRTGGSEAFF.